This T cell receptor (beta chain) stems from a study of T cell responses to AZD1222 COVID-19 vaccine. The protocol was immunoSEQ multiplex PCR, while the TCRdb copy is restricted to in-frame clones and leaves out a portion. The table has 250,000 to 300,000 clones, around 93% seen once. Study observations and caveats: At study baseline, merely roughly 6 AZD1222 recipients were seropositive.

Combined were second doses at about 4 or about 12 weeks. With 2 bases removed from V and 0 bases from J, the gap between germline ends came to 11 bases. The germline gives CDR1 SGHDN, CDR2 FVKESK. The CDR3 sequence is 15 residues long. Worth noting for this clone: What it recognizes is unknown.

This sequence originates from an adult who received the AZD1222 COVID-19 vaccine. The chain employs TRBV14 and TRBJ2-7, with D possibly matching TRBD2 (5 bases). This specimen was peripheral blood, taken 28 days after the second AZD1222 dose. The CDR3 DNA sequence: TGTGCCAGCAGCCAAAGTAAGAGGGACTCCTACGAGCAGTACTTC. It yields the protein CASSQSKRDSYEQYF.